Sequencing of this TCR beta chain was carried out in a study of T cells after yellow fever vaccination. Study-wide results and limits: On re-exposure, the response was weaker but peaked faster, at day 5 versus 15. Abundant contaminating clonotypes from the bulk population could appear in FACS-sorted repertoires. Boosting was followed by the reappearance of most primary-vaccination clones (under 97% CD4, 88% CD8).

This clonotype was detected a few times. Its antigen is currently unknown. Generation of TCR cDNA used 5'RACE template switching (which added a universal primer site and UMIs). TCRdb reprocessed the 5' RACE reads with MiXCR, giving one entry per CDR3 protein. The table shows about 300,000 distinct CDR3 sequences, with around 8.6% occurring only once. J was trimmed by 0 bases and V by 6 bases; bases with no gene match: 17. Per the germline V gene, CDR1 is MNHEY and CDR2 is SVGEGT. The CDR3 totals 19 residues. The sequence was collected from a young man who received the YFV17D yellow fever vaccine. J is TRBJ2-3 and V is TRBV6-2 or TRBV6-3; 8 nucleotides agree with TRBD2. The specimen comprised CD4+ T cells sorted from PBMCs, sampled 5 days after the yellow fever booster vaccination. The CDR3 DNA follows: TGTGCCAGCAGGCCGGGAGGGAGGACCCTCCGGTGGAGCACAGATACGCAGTATTTT. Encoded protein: CASRPGGRTLRWSTDTQYF.